The text below deals with one TCR beta chain. This record comes from a study of T cells in localized non-small cell lung cancer. Germline V gene sequence: CDR1 GTSNPN, CDR2 SVGIG (reference sequence). Deletions cut 0 bases from V and 2 bases from J, with 7 bases between. The CDR3 consists of 13 residues. Clones were sequenced by immunoSEQ multiplex PCR, and TCRdb holds only the in-frame ones, with some missing. This sample yields around 41,000 clones, of which 85% to 90% are seen a single time; roughly 2.6% belongs to the top ten. The sample consisted of peripheral blood, taken before any cancer treatment. The clonotype was recovered from a female donor older than 55 with stage I squamous cell lung carcinoma. V usage is TRBV30 and J usage is TRBJ1-2, with D uncertain. The CDR3 DNA reads as TGTGCCTGGAGTGTAGCCGGGAACTATGGCTACACCTTC. It translates to CAWSVAGNYGYTF.